This is a list of T cell receptor beta chains from one sample in a study of OX40 agonist ivuxolimab in advanced cancers. Repertoires were generated with immunoSEQ multiplex PCR, while TCRdb's copy carries only in-frame clones and drops some. The sample includes about 80,000 clones, 80% to 90% seen only once; the top ten take around 25%. The source was CD4+ or CD8+ T cells sorted from blood, collected in a trial of the OX40 agonist ivuxolimab. All receptors derive from an adult with an advanced solid tumor such as melanoma, head and neck, liver or kidney cancer. The CDR3 runs from the conserved cysteine through the conserved F or W. The order of the fields is J gene, V gene, D gene, clone size, CDR3 protein, CDR3 DNA. The D gene is left open where the match is weak. Size is stated for part of the rows, as once, few or many counts, or as a class when the clone is expanded.

TRBJ2-7	TRBV7-9	.	.	CASSLNREQYF	TGTGCCAGCAGCTTAAACAGGGAGCAGTACTTC
TRBJ1-1	TRBV5-1	TRBD1	.	CASSLAGGRGGTEAFF	TGCGCCAGCAGCTTGGCAGGGGGCCGAGGCGGCACTGAAGCTTTCTTT
TRBJ1-1	TRBV7-9	.	few	CASSSRNEAFF	TGTGCCAGCAGCTCCCGAAATGAAGCTTTCTTT
TRBJ2-5	TRBV30	.	.	CAWSIQETQYF	TGTGCCTGGAGTATTCAAGAGACCCAGTACTTC
TRBJ2-5	TRBV28	.	.	CASSLSSPGAQYF	TGTGCCAGCAGTTTGTCGAGTCCCGGGGCCCAGTACTTC
TRBJ2-6	TRBV5-4	.	.	CASSLGEEFSGANVLTF	TGTGCCAGCAGCTTGGGGGAGGAGTTCTCTGGGGCCAACGTCCTGACTTTC
TRBJ2-7	TRBV5-1	.	.	CASSLGDIPYEQYF	TGCGCCAGCAGCTTGGGTGACATTCCCTACGAGCAGTACTTC
TRBJ1-1	TRBV19	.	.	CASSTPGRVTEAFF	TGTGCCAGTAGTACCCCGGGACGAGTCACTGAAGCTTTCTTT
TRBJ1-1	TRBV5-4	TRBD1	.	CASSGHRGNTEAFF	TGTGCCAGCAGCGGCCACAGGGGGAACACTGAAGCTTTCTTT
TRBJ1-3	TRBV7-8	.	.	CASSPRGEVGNTIYF	TGTGCCAGCAGCCCAAGGGGGGAAGTTGGAAACACCATATATTTT
TRBJ2-1	TRBV7-6	.	.	CASSSIEGLNNEQFF	TGTGCCAGCAGCTCTATCGAGGGATTAAACAATGAGCAGTTCTTC
TRBJ2-7	TRBV7-8	.	.	CASSSYDSYSDEQYF	TGTGCCAGCAGCTCCTACGACAGCTACTCGGACGAGCAGTACTTC
TRBJ1-1	TRBV19	TRBD1	.	CASSITGVFDTEAFF	TGTGCCAGTAGTATAACAGGGGTCTTTGACACTGAAGCTTTCTTT
TRBJ2-7	TRBV29-1	.	.	CSMRTETYEQYF	TGCAGCATGAGGACTGAAACCTACGAGCAGTACTTC
TRBJ2-3	TRBV4-1	TRBD2	once	CASSQDRASGNTDTQYF	TGCGCCAGCAGCCAAGATAGGGCTAGCGGAAATACAGATACGCAGTATTTT
TRBJ2-1	TRBV7-2	.	.	CASSLSGYNEQFF	TGTGCCAGCAGCTTAAGCGGATACAATGAGCAGTTCTTC
TRBJ2-7	TRBV6-5	TRBD1	.	CASKETGGYYEQYF	TGTGCCAGCAAGGAAACAGGGGGCTACTACGAGCAGTACTTC
TRBJ1-6	TRBV5-6	.	.	CASTYGSDSPLHF	TGTGCCAGCACCTATGGGTCTGACTCACCCCTCCACTTT
TRBJ2-7	TRBV19	TRBD2	.	CASSSSGHYEQYF	TGTGCCAGTTCTTCTAGCGGCCACTACGAGCAGTACTTC
TRBJ1-3	TRBV5-6	.	.	CASSRAAGNTIYF	TGTGCCAGCTCTCGGGCGGCCGGAAACACCATATATTTT
TRBJ2-7	TRBV30	.	.	CAWTGREERPVYEQYF	TGTGCCTGGACCGGAAGGGAGGAGCGACCGGTCTACGAGCAGTACTTC
TRBJ2-1	TRBV2	TRBD1	once	CAQQGTGTYNEQFF	TGTGCCCAGCAGGGGACAGGGACTTACAATGAGCAGTTCTTC
TRBJ2-5	TRBV7-8	.	few	CASSLALTARETQYF	TGTGCCAGCAGCTTAGCGCTGACAGCGAGGGAGACCCAGTACTTC
TRBJ2-1	TRBV19	.	.	CASSKLSSYNEQFF	TGTGCCAGTAGTAAATTGAGCTCCTACAATGAGCAGTTCTTC
TRBJ2-5	TRBV5-1	TRBD1	.	CASSLGTGRETQYF	TGCGCCAGCAGCTTGGGGACAGGGCGGGAGACCCAGTACTTC
TRBJ2-3	TRBV19	.	.	CASSRGTEPGDTQYF	TGTGCCAGTAGTCGGGGGACAGAGCCTGGGGATACGCAGTATTTT
TRBJ2-7	TRBV7-9	TRBD2	once	CASGDYQGEQYF	TGTGCCAGCGGGGACTATCAGGGCGAGCAGTACTTC
TRBJ2-1	TRBV6-5	.	.	CASRRDESSYNEQFF	TGTGCCAGCAGGAGGGACGAGAGCTCCTACAATGAGCAGTTCTTC
TRBJ2-1	TRBV4-1	.	.	CASSQVDLITYNEQFF	TGCGCCAGCAGCCAAGTCGACTTAATAACCTACAATGAGCAGTTCTTC
TRBJ2-2	TRBV13	TRBD1	.	CASSPLTPTGGRTNTGELFF	TGTGCCAGCAGCCCATTAACCCCTACAGGGGGGCGGACGAACACCGGGGAGCTGTTTTTT
TRBJ1-5	TRBV4-1	.	once	CASSQGAWGEGQPQHF	TGCGCCAGCAGCCAAGGGGCTTGGGGGGAAGGTCAGCCCCAGCATTTT
TRBJ1-4	TRBV4-3	.	.	CASRRESALNEKLFF	TGCGCCAGCAGGCGAGAGAGCGCCCTTAATGAAAAACTGTTTTTT
TRBJ2-7	TRBV2	TRBD2	.	CASRLLAGTSEQYF	TGTGCCAGCAGGCTACTAGCGGGAACCAGCGAGCAGTACTTC
TRBJ1-1	TRBV5-1	.	.	CASSVRPTYTGTEAFF	TGCGCCAGCAGCGTTAGACCGACGTATACGGGCACTGAAGCTTTCTTT
TRBJ1-1	TRBV7-2	.	.	CASSFSTGNTEAFF	TGTGCCAGCAGCTTTTCAACGGGGAACACTGAAGCTTTCTTT
TRBJ2-1	TRBV5-6	TRBD1	.	CASTTSDRDRAYNEQFF	TGTGCCAGCACCACGTCCGACCGGGACAGAGCCTACAATGAGCAGTTCTTC
TRBJ1-1	TRBV19	.	once	CASSIGQGSFITQAFF	TGTGCCAGTAGTATTGGCCAGGGCTCATTCATTACGCAAGCTTTCTTT
TRBJ1-5	TRBV7-8	TRBD1	.	CASSWGTGKRDQPQHF	TGTGCCAGCAGCTGGGGGACAGGGAAGAGGGATCAGCCCCAGCATTTT
TRBJ2-5	TRBV7-6	.	.	CASSFRETQYF	TGTGCCAGCAGCTTTAGAGAGACCCAGTACTTC
TRBJ1-5	TRBV5-1	TRBD1	.	CASSRTGGDQPQHF	TGCGCCAGCAGCCGGACAGGGGGCGATCAGCCCCAGCATTTT
TRBJ1-1	TRBV7-8	TRBD1	.	CASSLGDSGTEAFF	TGTGCCAGCAGCTTGGGGGACAGCGGGACTGAAGCTTTCTTT
TRBJ1-2	TRBV14	.	.	CASSLTLVGDLYGYTF	TGTGCCAGCAGCCTCACACTAGTGGGGGATCTTTATGGCTACACCTTC
TRBJ2-3	TRBV11-2	TRBD2	few	CASSLLGLATDTQYF	TGTGCCAGCAGCCTACTGGGACTAGCTACAGATACGCAGTATTTT
TRBJ2-3	TRBV19	.	.	CASSQGHHTDTQYF	TGTGCCAGTAGTCAGGGTCATCACACAGATACGCAGTATTTT
TRBJ1-4	TRBV5-6	.	.	CASSPTGSTNEKLFF	TGTGCCAGCAGCCCTACAGGGTCAACTAATGAAAAACTGTTTTTT
TRBJ2-7	TRBV18	TRBD1	.	CASSPTGDEQYF	TGTGCCAGCTCACCAACAGGGGACGAGCAGTACTTC
TRBJ1-1	TRBV5-4	.	.	CASSLETTSIKAFF	TGTGCCAGCAGCTTGGAGACCACCTCCATCAAGGCTTTCTTT
TRBJ1-2	TRBV11-2	TRBD1	.	CASSLDRQGGGGYTF	TGTGCCAGCAGCTTAGACCGTCAAGGGGGCGGTGGCTACACCTTC
TRBJ1-2	TRBV2	.	.	CASSDRNPGRYGYTF	TGTGCCAGCAGTGATCGAAATCCAGGAAGATATGGCTACACCTTC
TRBJ1-5	TRBV5-1	TRBD1	.	CASSLAGTGNNQPQHF	TGCGCCAGCAGCTTGGCTGGGACAGGAAACAATCAGCCCCAGCATTTT
TRBJ1-2	TRBV2	.	.	CASSEEGNYGYTF	TGTGCCAGCAGTGAGGAGGGAAACTATGGCTACACCTTC